One and the same sample provided the 17 T cell receptor beta chains below, sequenced in a study of T cells in Graves' hyperthyroidism and ophthalmopathy. Amplification of TCR beta CDR3 regions used RNA as the template. Primed by the HTBI set, a first-round RT-PCR was run on the TCR CDR3. Using its own MiXCR run on the multiplex PCR reads, TCRdb lists one record per CDR3 protein. The table has a few hundred thousand distinct CDR3 sequences, roughly an eighth seen once. The sequenced sample was blood. These receptors were taken from a middle-aged woman with Graves' ophthalmopathy.

This clonotype was found many times. The rearrangement joins TRBV12-3 or TRBV12-4 to TRBJ2-5, with unresolved D. V was pared by 3 bases and J by 2 bases, with 10 bases between. The CDR3 totals 14 residues. CDR3 nucleotide sequence: TGTGCCAGCAGTTTTCACCTGGGACAAGAGACCCAGTACTTC. Its protein is CASSFHLGQETQYF.

This clonotype was seen repeatedly, ten times or more. This chain uses TRBV20-1 with TRBJ2-1, with 7 bases identical to TRBD2. The CDR3 consists of 12 residues. From germline, CDR1 is DFQATT and CDR2 SNEGSKA (reference sequence). V trimming: 6 bases; J trimming: 10 bases; junction bases outside the gene matches: 9. The CDR3 loop is CSAPLGRREQFF. The DNA of the CDR3 is TGCAGTGCCCCGCTCGGGAGGAGAGAGCAGTTCTTC.

With regard to this clonotype: A much larger clone differs from this one at a single base, so this may be a read error. The chain carries TRBV20-1 and TRBJ2-7; TRBD2 matches 15 bases. After removal of 6 bases from V and 5 bases from J, the junction contained 5 bases not matched to a gene. Germline CDR1 and CDR2: DFQATT and SNEGSKA (reference sequence). This CDR3 spans 14 amino acids. CDR3 amino acids: CSARTSGRADEQYF. The CDR3 nucleotides read TGCAGTGCCAGGACTAGCGGGAGGGCAGACGAGCAGTACTTC.

Details on this clonotype: One end of the junction does not line up with germline, which may come from a read error. V is TRBV6-1 and J is TRBJ2-7; 7 bases match TRBD1. Germline V gives CDR1 MNHNS, CDR2 SASEGT. This CDR3 is built from 13 residues. This CDR3 reads CASGSDRASERYF. CDR3 sequence (DNA): TGTGCCAGTGGATCCGACAGGGCGAGCGAGCGGTACTTC.

This clonotype was observed at least ten times. The rearrangement joins TRBV6-1 to TRBJ1-5, with D uncertain. CDR3 length: 13 residues. Trimming took off 6 bases at V and 0 bases at J, with 6 bases between the two ends. The germline V gene encodes CDR1 MNHNS and CDR2 SASEGT. The CDR3 protein is CASRLYSNQPQHF. In DNA, the CDR3 is TGTGCCAGCAGATTATATAGCAATCAGCCCCAGCATTTT.

This clonotype has ten or more counts. The genes are TRBV6-2 or TRBV6-3 and TRBJ1-5; 9 nucleotides line up with TRBD1. Germline V gene sequence: CDR1 MNHEY, CDR2 SVGEGT. The CDR3 consists of 19 residues. Unmatched junction bases numbered 18, after V lost 5 bases and J lost 4 bases. CDR3 coding DNA: TGTGCCAGCAGTCAACTTCGGACAGGGGTACCCGGGCCAAATCAGCCCCAGCATTTT. Translation: CASSQLRTGVPGPNQPQHF.

This chain uses TRBV20-1 with TRBJ2-3; 11 bases are shared with TRBD2. CDR1 is DFQATT and CDR2 is SNEGSKA in the germline V gene (reference sequence). CDR3 length: 15 amino acids. V was clipped by 3 bases and J by 4 bases; unmatched bases: 6. The CDR3 loop reads CSASPLAGGSDTQYF. In nucleotides, the CDR3 is TGCAGTGCTAGTCCTCTAGCGGGGGGATCAGATACGCAGTATTTT.

With respect to this clonotype: This may be a read error, as it is one base from a much larger clone. V usage is TRBV20-1 and J usage is TRBJ2-7; D not certain. The CDR3 loop spans 15 amino acids. Germline values: CDR1 DFQATT, CDR2 SNEGSKA (reference sequence). The CDR3, as DNA: TGCAGTGCTAGAGATCCTTTGAGTAGCTCCTACGGGCAGTACTTC. Translated, it gives CSARDPLSSSYGQYF.

This clonotype was observed many times. The chain carries TRBV20-1 and TRBJ1-4; 9 bases fit TRBD1. V gave up 0 bases and J gave up 7 bases; unmatched junction bases: 6. The CDR3 contains 15 residues. Germline CDR1 reads DFQATT; CDR2 reads SNEGSKA (reference sequence). DNA of the CDR3: TGCAGTGCTAGAGAACCACAGGGGGCGGGTGAAAAACTGTTTTTT. Translation: CSAREPQGAGEKLFF.

This clonotype was picked up many times. This rearrangement joins TRBV27 to TRBJ2-3; 7 bases agree with TRBD2. J lost 7 bases, V lost 3 bases, and 7 bases had no gene match. The CDR3 spans 14 residues. Per germline, CDR1 MNHEY and CDR2 SMNVEV (reference sequence). The CDR3 sequence: CASSFGGRTYTQYF. CDR3 coding DNA: TGTGCCAGCAGTTTCGGCGGGAGAACGTATACGCAGTATTTT.

The chain links TRBV20-1 to TRBJ2-1; 8 bases align to TRBD2. V shed 2 bases, J shed 0 bases, and the junction held 15 bases outside the gene matches. This CDR3 is 19 amino acids long. Germline V gene data show CDR1 as DFQATT and CDR2 as SNEGSKA (reference sequence). In DNA form, the CDR3 reads TGCAGTGCTAGACCCCAGGTCGGTAGCGGGACCATCTCCTACAATGAGCAGTTCTTC. Translating gives CSARPQVGSGTISYNEQFF.

The chain recombines TRBV6-1 with TRBJ1-2; 8 positions agree with TRBD1. This CDR3 contains 13 residues. CDR1 and CDR2 (germline): MNHNS, SASEGT. J gave up 4 bases and V 5 bases, and 3 bases lay outside the gene matches. CDR3 sequence reads: CASSPGQAYGYTF. In DNA, the CDR3 is TGTGCCAGCAGTCCGGGACAGGCCTATGGCTACACCTTC.

Many counts were recorded for this clonotype. The chain employs TRBV15 and TRBJ1-4, with D hard to call. V gave up 4 bases and J gave up 7 bases, with 10 bases separating them. The germline gives CDR1 LNHNV, CDR2 YYDKDF (reference sequence). CDR3 length: 13 residues. This chain's CDR3 is CATSTTVTEKLFF. In nucleotides, the CDR3 is TGTGCCACCAGCACGACGGTTACTGAAAAACTGTTTTTT.

This clonotype was seen at least ten times. The rearrangement joins TRBV7-9 to TRBJ2-4; TRBD1 matches 12 bases. The CDR3 sequence is 15 residues long. Trimming at V came to 8 bases and at J to 3 bases, leaving 5 bases not matched to a gene. Germline loops: CDR1 SEHNR, CDR2 FQNEAQ (reference sequence). The CDR3 DNA follows: TGTGCCAGCTCAGGGACAGGGGGCAGCAAAAACATTCAGTACTTC. This codes for CASSGTGGSKNIQYF.

The J gene is TRBJ2-1, the V gene TRBV3-1; D remains ambiguous. This CDR3 has 13 amino acids. Germline CDR1 LGHDT, CDR2 YNNKEL (reference sequence). With 0 bases removed from V and 9 bases from J, the gap between germline ends came to 9 bases. The CDR3 DNA reads as TGTGCCAGCAGCCAAGATAAGGTCACTGAGCAGTTCTTC. It codes for CASSQDKVTEQFF.

This clonotype showed up many times. The chain combines TRBV24-1 with TRBJ2-2; perhaps D is TRBD1 or TRBD2 (6 bases each). This CDR3 contains 12 residues. Germline CDR1 reads KGHDR; CDR2 reads SFDVKD. Trimming left V 9 bases short and J 7 bases short, with 11 bases between. The CDR3 nucleotides are TGTGCCACCGGAGGGACATTCGGGGAGCTGTTTTTT. Its translation is CATGGTFGELFF.

This clonotype was picked up many times. The J gene is TRBJ2-3, the V gene TRBV20-1, with a weak D call TRBD2 (6 bases). The CDR3 extends over 15 amino acids. CDR1 and CDR2 from the germline V gene are DFQATT and SNEGSKA (reference sequence). V was pared by 0 bases and J by 0 bases, with 10 bases between. The CDR3 nucleotides read TGCAGTGCTAGAGACTGGGACTTAAGCACAGATACGCAGTATTTT. Residues: CSARDWDLSTDTQYF.